This T cell receptor (beta chain) was sequenced during a study of shared clonotypes between healthy human individuals. Study information: Participating donors consisted of a couple of women and a few men aged 18 to 49.

Unsorted PBMC replicate PCRs used approximately 280 ng DNA, tens of thousands of T cell genomes. Unsorted PBMCs provided DNA that was sequenced on ten immunoSEQ deep assay plates. Using immunoSEQ multiplex PCR, the repertoire was profiled, and TCRdb retains in-frame clones only, with some absent. The sample yields some 480,000 clones, around three quarters seen once. Trimming cost V 5 bases and J 2 bases; bases outside gene matches: 5. Germline loops: CDR1 SGHAT, CDR2 FQNNGV. The CDR3 covers 14 residues. This receptor was obtained from a woman aged 40 to 49 in good health. Some clones in this sample may be carry-over from other donors' samples. Sequenced sample: PBMCs. The chain couples TRBV11-2 to TRBJ2-7; 8 bases agree with TRBD1. In DNA form, the CDR3 reads TGTGCCAGCAGCCCCAGACAGGGGACCTACGAGCAGTACTTC. This gives the protein CASSPRQGTYEQYF.